Sequencing of this TCR beta chain was carried out in a study of blood T cell repertoires in COVID-19. In the study overall: PBMCs, B-cell-depleted T cells, or T cells provided the cDNA or gDNA that made up the material.

With 4 bases removed from V and 9 bases from J, the gap between germline ends came to 13 bases. Germline CDR1 is MDHEN and CDR2 is SYDVKM. The CDR3 runs to 14 residues. A Seattle source enrolled patients during active infection and followed them longitudinally. Libraries were prepared by immunoSEQ multiplex PCR; TCRdb keeps only in-frame clonotypes and omits some of them. Among over 150,000 clones, around 80% were seen once, and the ten largest hold 5.5% to 8%. Input material: peripheral blood. This TCR was sampled from a woman aged 40 to 50 with COVID-19, enrolled during active disease. The genes are TRBV28 and TRBJ1-6; no firm D call. The CDR3: CASSSTRGTSPLHF. DNA of the CDR3: TGTGCCAGCAGTTCCACTCGGGGTACTTCACCCCTCCACTTT.